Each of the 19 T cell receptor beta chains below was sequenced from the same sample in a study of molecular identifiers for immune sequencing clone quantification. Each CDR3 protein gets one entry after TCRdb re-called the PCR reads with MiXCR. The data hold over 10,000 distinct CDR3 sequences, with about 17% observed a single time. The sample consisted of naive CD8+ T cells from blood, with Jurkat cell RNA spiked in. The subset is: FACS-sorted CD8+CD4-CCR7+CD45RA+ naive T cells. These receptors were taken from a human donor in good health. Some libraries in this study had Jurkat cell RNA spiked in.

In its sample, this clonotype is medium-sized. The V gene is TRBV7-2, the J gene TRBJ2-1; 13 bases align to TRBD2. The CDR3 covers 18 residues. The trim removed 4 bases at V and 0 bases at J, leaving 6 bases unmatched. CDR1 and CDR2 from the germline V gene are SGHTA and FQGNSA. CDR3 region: CASSSGLAGSHSYNEQFF. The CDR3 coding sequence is TGTGCCAGCAGCTCGGGACTAGCGGGGTCCCACTCCTACAATGAGCAGTTCTTC.

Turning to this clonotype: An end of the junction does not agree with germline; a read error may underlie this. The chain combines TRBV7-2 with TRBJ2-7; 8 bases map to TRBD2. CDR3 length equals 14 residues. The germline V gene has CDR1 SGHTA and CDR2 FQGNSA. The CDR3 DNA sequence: TGTGCCGGCAGCTTAGCGCTCGGGGGGGCTGAGCAGTACTTC. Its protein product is CAGSLALGGAEQYF.

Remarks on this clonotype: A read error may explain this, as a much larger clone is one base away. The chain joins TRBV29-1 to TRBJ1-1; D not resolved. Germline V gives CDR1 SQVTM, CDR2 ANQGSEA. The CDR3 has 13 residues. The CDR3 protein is CIVDGVRNTEAFF. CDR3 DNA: TGCATCGTTGACGGGGTTAGGAACACTGAAGCTTTCTTT. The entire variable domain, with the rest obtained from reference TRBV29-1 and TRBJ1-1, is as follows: SAVISQKPSRDICQRGTSLTIQCQVDSQVTMMFWYRQQPGQSLTLIATANQGSEATYESGFVIDKFPISRPNLTFSTLTVSNMSPEDSSIYLCIVDGVRNTEAFFGQGTRLTVV.

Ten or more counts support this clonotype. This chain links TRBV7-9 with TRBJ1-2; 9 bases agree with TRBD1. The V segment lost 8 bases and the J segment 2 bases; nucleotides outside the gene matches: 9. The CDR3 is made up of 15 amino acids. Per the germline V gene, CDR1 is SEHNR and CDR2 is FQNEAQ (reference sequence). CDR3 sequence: CASRGQGNENYGYTF. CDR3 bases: TGTGCCAGCCGAGGACAGGGGAATGAAAACTATGGCTACACCTTC.

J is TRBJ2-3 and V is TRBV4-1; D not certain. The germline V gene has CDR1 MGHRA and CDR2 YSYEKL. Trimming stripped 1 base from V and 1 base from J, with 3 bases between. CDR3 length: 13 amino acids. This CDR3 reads CASSQAGTDTQYF. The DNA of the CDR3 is TGCGCCAGCAGCCAAGCTGGCACAGATACGCAGTATTTT.

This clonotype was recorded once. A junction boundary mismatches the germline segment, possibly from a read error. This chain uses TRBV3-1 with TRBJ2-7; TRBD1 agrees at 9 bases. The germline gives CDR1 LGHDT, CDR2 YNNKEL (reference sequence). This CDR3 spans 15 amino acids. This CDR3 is CAGSPQGQGHYEQYF. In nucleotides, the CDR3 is TGTGCCGGCAGTCCACAAGGACAGGGGCACTACGAGCAGTACTTC.

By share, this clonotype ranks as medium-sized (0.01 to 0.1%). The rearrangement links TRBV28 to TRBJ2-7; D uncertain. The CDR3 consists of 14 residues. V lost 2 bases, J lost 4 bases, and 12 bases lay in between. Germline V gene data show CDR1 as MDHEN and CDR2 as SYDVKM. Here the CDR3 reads CASSLRGSPYEQYF. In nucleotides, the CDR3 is TGTGCCAGCAGTTTACGAGGATCCCCTTACGAGCAGTACTTC.

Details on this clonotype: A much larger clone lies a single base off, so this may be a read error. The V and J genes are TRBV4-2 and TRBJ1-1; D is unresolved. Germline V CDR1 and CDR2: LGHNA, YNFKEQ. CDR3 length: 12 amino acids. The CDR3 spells CASSQKPIEASF. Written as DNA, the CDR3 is TGTGCCAGCAGCCAAAAGCCTATTGAAGCTTCCTTT.

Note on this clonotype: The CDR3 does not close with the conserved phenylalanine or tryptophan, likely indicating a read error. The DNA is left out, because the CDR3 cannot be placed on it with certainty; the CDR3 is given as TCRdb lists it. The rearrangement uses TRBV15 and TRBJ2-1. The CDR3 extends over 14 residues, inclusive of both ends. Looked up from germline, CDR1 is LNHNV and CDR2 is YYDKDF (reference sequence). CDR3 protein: CATSREPEDSEQLL.

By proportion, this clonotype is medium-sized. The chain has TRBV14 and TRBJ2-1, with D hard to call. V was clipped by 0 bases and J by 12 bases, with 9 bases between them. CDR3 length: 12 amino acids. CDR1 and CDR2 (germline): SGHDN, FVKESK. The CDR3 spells CASSQDPSRQFF. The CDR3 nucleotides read TGTGCCAGCAGCCAAGATCCTAGTCGGCAGTTCTTC.

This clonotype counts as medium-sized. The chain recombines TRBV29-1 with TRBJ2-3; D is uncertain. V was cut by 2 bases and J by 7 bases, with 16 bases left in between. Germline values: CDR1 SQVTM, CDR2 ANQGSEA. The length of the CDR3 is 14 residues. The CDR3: CSVEISEWSNTQYF. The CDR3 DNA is TGCAGCGTTGAAATCAGCGAATGGTCAAATACGCAGTATTTT.

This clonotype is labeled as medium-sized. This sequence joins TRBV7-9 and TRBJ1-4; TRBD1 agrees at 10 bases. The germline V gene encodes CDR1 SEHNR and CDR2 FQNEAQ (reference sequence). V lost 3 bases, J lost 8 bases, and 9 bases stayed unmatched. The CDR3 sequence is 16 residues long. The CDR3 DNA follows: TGTGCCAGCAGCTTCGACAGGGGGCATGGTGGAGAAAAACTGTTTTTT. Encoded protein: CASSFDRGHGGEKLFF.

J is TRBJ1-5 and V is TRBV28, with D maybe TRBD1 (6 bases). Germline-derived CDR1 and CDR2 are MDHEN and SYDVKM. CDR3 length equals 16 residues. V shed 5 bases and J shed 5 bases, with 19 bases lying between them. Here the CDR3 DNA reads TGTGCCAGCAGTAGCAGGGGTTCGGCGCTCCATCAGCCCCAGCATTTT. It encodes CASSSRGSALHQPQHF.

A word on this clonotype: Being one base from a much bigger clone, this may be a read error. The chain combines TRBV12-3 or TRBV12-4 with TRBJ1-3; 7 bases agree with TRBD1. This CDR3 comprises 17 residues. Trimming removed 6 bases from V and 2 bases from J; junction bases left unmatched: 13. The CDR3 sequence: CASSPGQGVDPGNTIYF. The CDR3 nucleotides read TGTGCCAGCAGCCCGGGGCAGGGGGTCGACCCTGGAAACACCATATATTTT.

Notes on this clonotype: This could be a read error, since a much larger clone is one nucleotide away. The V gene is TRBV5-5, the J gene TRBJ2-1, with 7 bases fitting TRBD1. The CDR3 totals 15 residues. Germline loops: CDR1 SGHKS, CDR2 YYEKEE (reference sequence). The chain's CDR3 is CASSGDSTSYNEKFF. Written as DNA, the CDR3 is TGTGCCAGCAGCGGGGACAGCACCTCCTACAATGAGAAGTTCTTC.

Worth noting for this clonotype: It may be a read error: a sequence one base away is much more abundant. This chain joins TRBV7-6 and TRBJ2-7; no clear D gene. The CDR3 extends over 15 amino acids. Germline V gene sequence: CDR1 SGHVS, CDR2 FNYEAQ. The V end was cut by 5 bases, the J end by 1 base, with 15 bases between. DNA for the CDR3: TGTGCCAGCAGCCCCCTGCCCGATATTTCCTACGAGCAGTACTTC. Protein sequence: CASSPLPDISYEQYF.

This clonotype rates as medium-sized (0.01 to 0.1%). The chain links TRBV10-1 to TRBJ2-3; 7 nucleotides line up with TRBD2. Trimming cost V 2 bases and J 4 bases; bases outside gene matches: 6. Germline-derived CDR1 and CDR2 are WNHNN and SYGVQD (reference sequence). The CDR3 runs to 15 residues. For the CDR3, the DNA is TGCGCCAGCAGTGAGCAGGCGGGAGATCCAGATACGCAGTATTTT. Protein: CASSEQAGDPDTQYF.

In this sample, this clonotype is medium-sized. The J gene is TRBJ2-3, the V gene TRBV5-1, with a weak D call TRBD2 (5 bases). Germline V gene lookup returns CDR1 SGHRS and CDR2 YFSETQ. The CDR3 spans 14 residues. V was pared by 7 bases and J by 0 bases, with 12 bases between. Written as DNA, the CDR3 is TGCGCCAGCTCCGGGGTGAGCAGCACAGATACGCAGTATTTT. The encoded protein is CASSGVSSTDTQYF. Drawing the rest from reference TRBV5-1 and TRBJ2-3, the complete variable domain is KAGVTQTPRYLIKTRGQQVTLSCSPISGHRSVSWYQQTPGQGLQFLFEYFSETQRNKGNFPGRFSGRQFSNSRSEMNVSTLELGDSALYLCASSGVSSTDTQYFGPGTRLTVL.

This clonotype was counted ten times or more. CDR3 sequence: CASSAGGLVRDEQFF. The CDR3 DNA is TGTGCCAGCAGTGCCGGGGGACTAGTAAGGGATGAGCAGTTCTTC. This chain connects TRBV2 to TRBJ2-1; the match to TRBD2 covers 8 bases. Germline V gene lookup returns CDR1 SNHLY and CDR2 FYNNEI. There are 15 residues in the CDR3. The ends lost 4 bases at V and 8 bases at J; junction bases unmatched: 10.